This TCR beta chain stems from a study of T cells after yellow fever vaccination (dated by TCRdb to the late 2010s). With respect to the entire study: The SMART-Seq v4 Ultra Low Input RNA kit was used to prepare libraries from fractions with low cell numbers. To follow T-cell clones before and after both primary and booster YFV17D yellow fever vaccination, bulk TCR alpha and beta repertoires underwent longitudinal sequencing. Two healthy male donors, one aged 18 to 30 and one aged 30 to 39 years, were included in the cohort. Blood samples were taken at several timepoints before and after primary and secondary immunization, and bulk PBMC replicates and cell subsets were isolated.

Sequences ENHRY (CDR1) and SYGVKD (CDR2) are obtained from the germline V gene. The CDR3, from cysteine to phenylalanine, totals 16 residues. The sequence is cut down to CDR3 DNA, 48 bases in frame from base 1. Trimming costs V 0 bases and J 0 bases, and their ends lie 9 bases apart. This clonotype was recorded many times. Its specific antigen is unknown. No base qualities exist here, and no much larger clone lies one base off it. The treatment or condition tag for this specimen amounts to: live attenuated yellow fever vaccine strain. PBMCs were isolated from peripheral blood using a standard Ficoll-Paque protocol. CD4 and CD8 T-cell fractions were isolated with Dynabeads CD4 and CD8 positive selection kits. RNA was extracted with TriZol from bulk PBMCs, CD4 and CD8 fractions, and dextramer-positive and dextramer-negative fractions. TCR cDNA was synthesized by 5'RACE template switching, through which a universal primer site and unique molecular identifiers were introduced. Priming of cDNA synthesis was performed from both the TCR alpha and TCR beta constant segments. Libraries were amplified in two PCR steps, with sample barcodes and sequencing adapters added in the second step. Sequencing of libraries was done on Illumina HiSeq 2500 (2x100 bp) or NovaSeq (2x150 bp). The paper's processing steps were these. MIGEC was used to demultiplex reads and collapse the reads into UMI consensus sequences, and MiXCR was used for V(D)J alignment. Clonotypes responding to the vaccine were identified with edgeR on replicate PBMC samples, with the criteria of FDR below 0.01 and a log2 fold change above 5 up to day 15. Bulk clonotypes were assigned CD4 or CD8 identity according to which sequenced CD4 or CD8 repertoire held them at higher abundance. TCRdb reworked the public reads: Q25 trimming with fastp, MiXCR clone assembly, productive beta chains retained. Identical CDR3 protein sequences are pooled into one entry, listed with their most common genes and DNA. What appears here as the V and J calls and clone size reflects TCRdb's work, not the paper's. This sample gives over 200,000 distinct CDR3 sequences in total; over 6.5% of them show up just once. The top ten constitute about 0.95% of the sample.

The full study reports these points: Computational filtering was required because FACS-sorted repertoires could contain abundant contaminating clonotypes from the bulk population. After the booster, most clones that had expanded after primary vaccination were detected again (approximately 95% of CD4 and around nine tenths of CD8), suggesting broad maintenance of memory. Compared with the primary T-cell response, the secondary T-cell response was weaker but faster, peaking on day 5 rather than day 15. A small share of clonotypes was detected in both CD4 and CD8 compartments, with the overlap likely arising from convergent recombination. The study included only a couple of donors, which limits how far the findings can be generalized.

This chain joins TRBV10-3 to TRBJ2-4; matching of 5 bases hints at TRBD1 as the D gene. Here the sequenced sample was CD4+ T cells sorted from PBMCs, taken on the day of the yellow fever booster vaccination. This TCR was sampled from a man aged 30 to 45 who received the YFV17D yellow fever vaccine. This receptor carries the CDR3 CAISESAGSAKNIQYF. The nucleotide sequence is given as TGTGCCATCAGTGAGTCGGCAGGGTCAGCCAAAAACATTCAGTACTTC.